The present TCR beta chain was sequenced within a study of shared clonotypes between healthy human individuals. Regarding the study as a whole: Larger richness was generally estimated for naive than memory subsets.

Profiled with immunoSEQ multiplex PCR; TCRdb holds only in-frame clones, not every one. Of roughly 2 million clones listed, 85% to 95% are singletons. This CDR3 spans 12 amino acids. The V gene lost 8 bases and the J gene lost 6 bases, with 11 bases spanning the gap. CDR1 is SNHLY, CDR2 FYNNEI, per germline. CD4+ cells underwent separation, giving CD45RA+ naive and CD45RA-negative memory subsets. Concerning this clone: Antigen specificity is unknown.

V gene TRBV2 combines with J gene TRBJ2-1; D is possibly TRBD2 (6 bases). This TCR derives from a man aged 18 to 29 in good health. Sequencing used naive CD4+ T cells sorted from blood. As for subset: CD45RA+ positively selected. Here the CDR3 DNA reads TGTGCCAGCGGGCTGGGGGGCAATGAGCAGTTCTTC. Its protein product is CASGLGGNEQFF.